The clone carrying this TCR beta chain came up many times. As yet, its antigen is unknown. The data are from a study of T cells in Graves' hyperthyroidism and ophthalmopathy. Using RNA transcripts as the source, TCR beta CDR3 regions were amplified. First-round RT-PCR of the TCR CDR3 relied on the HTBI primer set. TCRdb called the multiplex PCR reads again in MiXCR, with one record for every CDR3 protein. The sample carries about 300,000 distinct CDR3 sequences, roughly 19% recorded once. The study left out patients who had uncontrolled infection, other autoimmune disease, pregnancy or lactation. Trimming took 4 bases from V and 7 from J; bases not matched to a gene: 19. CDR3 length: 20 residues. Per germline, CDR1 MNHEY and CDR2 SMNVEV (reference sequence). Study-level findings and limits: The model's output predicted ophthalmopathy at a median of about 5.9 months prior to onset. Expanded thyroid clonotypes (above 0.001) were mostly also found in blood.

The chain is built from TRBV27 and TRBJ2-5, with TRBD2 identical over 15 bases. Source material: blood. This sequence was found in a man aged 50 to 59 with Graves' ophthalmopathy. The DNA for the CDR3 is TGTGCCAGCAGTTCCGTGGGACTAGCGGGAGGCGCACGATCCCCATGGACCCAGTACTTC. Its translation: CASSSVGLAGGARSPWTQYF.